The 5 T cell receptor beta chains below were found in one sample sequenced in a study of identical twins. TCRdb re-called the 5' RACE reads through MiXCR, storing one row per CDR3 protein. The data show some 240,000 distinct CDR3 sequences, roughly 8% seen once. These records were also assigned to another study, of yellow fever vaccine responses in identical twins.

What was sequenced was CD8+ T cells sorted from blood. The receptors were sampled from a woman aged 18-29 years in good health.

This clonotype was recorded many times. The rearrangement joins TRBV12-3 or TRBV12-4 to TRBJ2-3; D not resolved. The CDR3 runs 12 residues. Trimming took 2 bases from V and 2 from J, leaving 2 bases between them. CDR3 coding DNA: TGTGCCAGCAGTTTACACACAGATACGCAGTATTTT. It yields the protein CASSLHTDTQYF.

The chain recombines TRBV3-1 with TRBJ1-2, with TRBD1 as a possible D gene (6 bases). The CDR3 covers 17 residues. V was trimmed by 0 bases and J by 0 bases, leaving 14 bases between them. The germline V gene has CDR1 LGHDT and CDR2 YNNKEL (reference sequence). In DNA form, the CDR3 reads TGTGCCAGCAGCCAAGATCTGGTCAGGGGCTCTAACTATGGCTACACCTTC. Amino acid sequence: CASSQDLVRGSNYGYTF.

The table lists this clonotype with a few counts. V and J are TRBV12-3 or TRBV12-4 and TRBJ2-5, with 8 bases identical to TRBD1. V gave up 2 bases and J gave up 5 bases; unmatched junction bases: 7. The length of the CDR3 is 15 residues. In nucleotides, the CDR3 is TGTGCCAGCAGTTTATTCTTCAGGGGGCATGAGACCCAGTACTTC. It yields the protein CASSLFFRGHETQYF.

The sample holds many counts of this clonotype. This sequence joins TRBV10-3 and TRBJ2-3, with 7 bases lining up with TRBD2. This CDR3 comprises 16 residues. The V and J ends lost 6 bases and 0 bases, in that order; junction bases with no gene match: 9. Germline V gene sequence: CDR1 ENHRY, CDR2 SYGVKD. CDR3 DNA: TGTGCCATCAGGCCCGGTCCTAGCGGAAGCACAGATACGCAGTATTTT. Its protein product is CAIRPGPSGSTDTQYF.

This clonotype was seen more than once but under ten times. The V gene is TRBV20-1, the J gene TRBJ1-6; no reliable D call. CDR1 and CDR2 (germline): DFQATT, SNEGSKA (reference sequence). The CDR3 is 10 amino acids. The V gene lost 3 bases and the J gene lost 10 bases, with 4 bases spanning the gap. The CDR3 sequence is CSASESPLHF. The CDR3 DNA is TGCAGTGCTAGTGAATCACCCCTCCACTTT.